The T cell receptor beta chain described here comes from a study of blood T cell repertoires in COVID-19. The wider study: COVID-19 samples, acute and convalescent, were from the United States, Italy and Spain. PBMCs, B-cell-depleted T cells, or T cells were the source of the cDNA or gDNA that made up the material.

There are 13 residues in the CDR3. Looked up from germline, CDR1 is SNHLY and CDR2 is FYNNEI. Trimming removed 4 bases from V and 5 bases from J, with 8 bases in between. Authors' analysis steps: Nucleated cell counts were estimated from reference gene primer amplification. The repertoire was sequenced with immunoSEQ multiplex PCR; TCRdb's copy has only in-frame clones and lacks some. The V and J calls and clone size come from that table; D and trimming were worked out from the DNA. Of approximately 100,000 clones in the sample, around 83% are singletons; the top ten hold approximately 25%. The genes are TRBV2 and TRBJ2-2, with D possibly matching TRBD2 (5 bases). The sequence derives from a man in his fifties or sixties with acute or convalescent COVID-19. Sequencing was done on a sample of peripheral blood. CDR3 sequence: CASSGTLTGELFF. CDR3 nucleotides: TGTGCCAGCAGTGGGACTCTTACCGGGGAGCTGTTTTTT. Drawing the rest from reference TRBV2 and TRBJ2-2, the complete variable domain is EPEVTQTPSHQVTQMGQEVILRCVPISNHLYFYWYRQILGQKVEFLVSFYNNEISEKSEIFDDQFSVERPDGSNFTLKIRSTKLEDSAMYFCASSGTLTGELFFGEGSRLTVL.